This T cell receptor (beta chain) was profiled in a study of a mutant IDH1 vaccine in newly diagnosed glioma. About the study: Treated patients showed a male proportion of roughly 60%, a female proportion of roughly 38%, and a mean age of around 40 years. Earlier care involved radiotherapy, temozolomide, or both, and the majority received both. Points from the study as a whole: Evidence of vaccine-induced immune responses was documented in less than 95% of patients.

V lost 4 bases and J lost 4; bases outside the gene matches: 5. CDR1 and CDR2 from the germline V gene are KGHSH and LQKENI. This CDR3 comprises 14 residues. Time point specified: baseline, week 1 (first vaccination visit). Specified treatment: pre-vaccination baseline after standard-of-care therapy. The donors had new WHO grade 3 or 4 astrocytomas; these were IDH1-mutant and ATRX-lost. Measured with immunoSEQ multiplex PCR; TCRdb has only the in-frame clones, and not every one. The data show under 90,000 clones, with approximately 79% seen just once and over 8% held by the top ten. Worth noting for this clone: What it recognizes is unknown.

The origin of this receptor is a man aged 50-60 years with glioma. Sequences were derived from PBMCs, sampled from a glioma patient treated with radiotherapy, temozolomide or both. The V and J genes are TRBV18 and TRBJ2-5; 8 nucleotides line up with TRBD2. CDR3 amino acids: CASSLSGGRETQYF. The CDR3, as DNA: TGTGCCAGCTCACTGAGCGGGGGACGAGAGACCCAGTACTTC.